Included here is one T cell receptor beta chain sequence, with context. Germline values: CDR1 SQVTM, CDR2 ANQGSEA. V lost 1 base and J 0 bases, leaving 9 bases between the germline ends. This CDR3 region has 14 residues. This sample was taken from a study of CD8 T cells in Susac syndrome. The controls were healthy donors who were matched for age and sex. A quantity of about 0.45 to 1 ug RNA underwent reverse transcription using random hexamers. One entry per CDR3 protein, called by TCRdb with MiXCR from the immunoSEQ multiplex PCR reads. In the table there are around 170,000 distinct CDR3 sequences, around 92% of which are singletons.

V usage is TRBV29-1 and J usage is TRBJ2-5, with D possibly TRBD1 on 7 matching bases. Sequences were obtained from CD4+ T cells from PBMCs. The sequence was collected from a human donor in good health. CDR3 sequence: CSVEGRGHQETQYF. The CDR3 region has the DNA TGCAGCGTTGAAGGGAGGGGGCACCAAGAGACCCAGTACTTC.